This TCR beta chain stems from a study of blood T cell repertoires in COVID-19. Overall study: Samples taken during acute and convalescent COVID-19 were collected in the United States, Italy and Spain. Sources were T cells, B-cell-depleted T cells, or PBMCs; the material itself was cDNA or gDNA.

From germline, CDR1 is MDHEN and CDR2 SYDVKM. CDR3 length equals 11 residues. V lost 5 bases and J 4 bases, leaving 3 bases between the germline ends. Per the authors' pipeline: For nucleated cells, counts were estimated from reference gene primer amplification. Sequenced by immunoSEQ multiplex PCR; TCRdb stores in-frame clones only, minus some. V, J and clone size reflect that table, while D and trimming were determined from the DNA. This table has 110,000 to 150,000 clones, over 75% appearing once. This receptor was obtained from a man between 70 and 80 years old with acute or convalescent COVID-19. Material for sequencing was peripheral blood. The rearrangement uses TRBV28 and TRBJ1-5; D unresolved. CDR3 sequence (DNA): TGTGCCAGCAGTACTAATCAGCCCCAGCATTTT. It encodes CASSTNQPQHF.